Detailed here is one T cell receptor beta chain. Deletions cut 2 bases from V and 7 bases from J, with 17 bases between. The CDR3 has 14 residues. Germline V lookup: CDR1 GTSNPN, CDR2 SVGIG (reference sequence). The data are from a study of blood T cell repertoires in COVID-19. Background on the study: Collection of acute and convalescent COVID-19 samples took place in the United States, Italy and Spain. Sources were T cells, B-cell-depleted T cells, or PBMCs; the material itself was cDNA or gDNA.

Seattle enrolled patients during active infection and tracked them longitudinally. Clones were read by immunoSEQ multiplex PCR, and TCRdb kept only the in-frame ones, dropping some. Altogether fewer than 300,000 clones are present, about 85% being singletons, with the ten largest covering 0.7% to 0.9%. Sequencing used peripheral blood. The sequence came from a human donor with COVID-19, enrolled during active disease. The donor label of this sample is uncertain. The chain carries TRBV30 and TRBJ2-5, with TRBD2 as a possible D gene (5 bases). The CDR3 bases are TGTGCCTGGAGTCACGACAACGACGCGGGGACCCAGTACTTC. Its protein is CAWSHDNDAGTQYF.